These 7 T cell receptor beta chains came from one sample sequenced in a study of regulatory T cells in long-lasting Graves disease. Stated time point: newly diagnosed GD, antithyroid drugs for less than 3 months. Extracted RNA from PBMCs served as the source of the TCR library. With iRepertoire HTBI primers and Arm-PCR of CDR3 regions, TCR beta libraries were built. From the multiplex PCR reads, TCRdb called clonotypes with MiXCR, one entry per CDR3 protein. In the table there are about 310,000 distinct CDR3 sequences, approximately 20% of which are singletons. The starting material was peripheral blood mononuclear cells (PBMCs), obtained at new diagnosis, from a patient treated with antithyroid drugs. Every receptor here comes from a female donor with Graves disease.

This clonotype has only a few counts. V is TRBV19 and J is TRBJ1-2; 7 bases match TRBD1. The V gene end was trimmed by 4 bases and the J gene end by 5 bases; junction bases not matched to a gene: 7. Germline V gene data show CDR1 as LNHDA and CDR2 as SQIVND (reference sequence). This CDR3 spans 14 amino acids. CDR3 in amino acids: CASSTGTVIYGYTF. CDR3 coding DNA: TGTGCCAGTAGTACCGGGACAGTCATATATGGCTACACCTTC.

This clonotype showed up many times. The chain combines TRBV28 with TRBJ1-3; D perhaps matches TRBD1 (5 bases). The V end was cut by 4 bases, the J end by 7 bases, with 5 bases between. CDR3 length equals 11 residues. Looked up from germline, CDR1 is MDHEN and CDR2 is SYDVKM. CDR3 coding DNA: TGTGCCAGCAGTTGGGGCAACACCATATATTTT. Amino acids: CASSWGNTIYF.

A few counts support this clonotype. CDR3 protein: CASSIDRTNYGYTF. The CDR3 nucleotides are TGTGCCAGTAGTATAGACAGAACTAACTATGGCTACACCTTC. The chain links TRBV19 to TRBJ1-2, with D hard to call. V was pared by 0 bases and J by 0 bases, with 5 bases between. Germline V gene data show CDR1 as LNHDA and CDR2 as SQIVND (reference sequence). This CDR3 region has 14 residues. The variable domain in full, with the rest retrieved from reference TRBV19 and TRBJ1-2, is DGGITQSPKYLFRKEGQNVTLSCEQNLNHDAMYWYRQDPGQGLRLIYYSQIVNDFQKGDIAEGYSVSREKKESFPLTVTSAQKNPTAFYLCASSIDRTNYGYTFGSGTRLTVV.

This clonotype was detected a few times. The chain couples TRBV7-9 to TRBJ2-7, with no clear D. The germline CDR1 and CDR2 sequences are SEHNR and FQNEAQ (reference sequence). V was pared by 4 bases and J by 6 bases, with 31 bases between. This CDR3 has 19 residues. Here the CDR3 DNA reads TGTGCCAGCAGCTCGACCAGATCCGCGTATTCCGGGCTAGTGGGCGAGCAGTACTTC. It specifies CASSSTRSAYSGLVGEQYF.

The CDR3, as DNA: TGTGCCAGCAGTTTGGCGGGAGTGGGGGGCGCAGATACGCAGTATTTT. Translating it yields CASSLAGVGGADTQYF. The chain employs TRBV12-3 or TRBV12-4 and TRBJ2-3; perhaps TRBD2 as D (7 bases). This CDR3 contains 16 residues. Trimming cost V 3 bases and J 4 bases, with 17 bases left between them.

The V gene is TRBV30, the J gene TRBJ2-5, with D unclear. Germline CDR1 is GTSNPN and CDR2 is SVGIG (reference sequence). With 5 bases removed from V and 3 bases from J, the gap between germline ends came to 10 bases. This CDR3 spans 12 amino acids. The CDR3 sequence: CAWAHTEETQYF. The DNA for the CDR3 is TGTGCCTGGGCTCATACGGAAGAGACCCAGTACTTC.

This clonotype was observed a few times. CDR3 DNA sequence: TGTGCCAGCAGTTCCCGGGGGGGGGTCGACAATGAGCAGTTCTTC. Translated, it gives CASSSRGGVDNEQFF. The chain carries TRBV12-3 or TRBV12-4 and TRBJ2-1; 8 bases align to TRBD2. The V segment lost 4 bases and the J segment 5 bases; nucleotides outside the gene matches: 7. CDR3 length: 15 residues.